Below are 8 T cell receptor beta chains sequenced from a single sample in a study of cytomegalovirus exposure and HLA in healthy donors. PCR primers comprised 60 Vbeta and 13 Jbeta primers. The method was immunoSEQ multiplex PCR; TCRdb's version includes in-frame clones alone and lacks a portion of them. Seen here are 95,000 to 150,000 clones, 60% to 85% observed once, and the top ten hold approximately 3.6%. Sequencing was performed on PBMCs. All receptors derive from a man aged 30 to 39 in good health and CMV-seronegative.

As DNA, the CDR3 is TGCAGCGTTGAAGGCGGTGGGAGCACTGAAGCTTTCTTT. Its translation: CSVEGGGSTEAFF. This sequence joins TRBV29-1 and TRBJ1-1, with D unclear. V shed 1 base and J shed 4 bases, with 10 bases lying between them. The CDR3 is made up of 13 amino acids. The germline V gene encodes CDR1 SQVTM and CDR2 ANQGSEA.

The V gene is TRBV27, the J gene TRBJ2-1, with 10 positions matching TRBD2. The CDR3 is 18 residues long. V shed 1 base, J shed 5 bases, and the junction held 11 bases outside the gene matches. Germline CDR1 is MNHEY and CDR2 is SMNVEV (reference sequence). The CDR3 is CASSLYPPLAGVNNEQFF. CDR3 nucleotide sequence: TGTGCCAGCAGTTTATACCCCCCCCTAGCGGGAGTCAACAATGAGCAGTTCTTC.

There are a few counts of this clone. This chain links TRBV7-8 with TRBJ1-6, with D maybe TRBD1 (6 bases). V lost 7 bases, J lost 7 bases, and 14 bases lay in between. From germline, CDR1 is SGHVS and CDR2 FQNEAQ. This CDR3 has 14 amino acids. CDR3 amino acids: CASKSFTGNSPLHF. The CDR3 region has the DNA TGTGCCAGCAAATCGTTTACAGGGAATTCACCCCTCCACTTT.

The genes are TRBV7-2 and TRBJ2-7, with TRBD2 as a possible D gene (6 bases). CDR1 SGHTA and CDR2 FQGNSA come from the germline V gene. The CDR3 covers 13 residues. The V end was cut by 5 bases, the J end by 6 bases, with 14 bases between. The DNA of the CDR3 is TGTGCCAGCAGCCTCGGGGGTTTCGGCGAGCAGTACTTC. It encodes CASSLGGFGEQYF. The full variable domain, in which reference TRBV7-2 and TRBJ2-7 provide the parts outside the CDR3, is GAGVSQSPSNKVTEKGKDVELRCDPISGHTALYWYRQSLGQGLEFLIYFQGNSAPDKSGLPSDRFSAERTGGSVSTLTIQRTQQEDSAVYLCASSLGGFGEQYFGPGTRLTVT.

J is TRBJ2-5 and V is TRBV15; no reliable D call. The CDR3 is made up of 14 amino acids. Between the trimmed V and J ends, which lost 0 bases and 2 bases, there was a span of 7 bases. The germline CDR1 and CDR2 sequences are LNHNV and YYDKDF (reference sequence). CDR3 sequence (DNA): TGTGCCACCAGCAGAGATGTCGGGCAAGAGACCCAGTACTTC. Translation: CATSRDVGQETQYF.

The chain employs TRBV5-6 and TRBJ2-1, with 8 bases identical to TRBD2. V lost 4 bases and J lost 2; bases outside the gene matches: 5. Germline V gene lookup returns CDR1 SGHDT and CDR2 YYEEEE. The CDR3 spans 15 residues. CDR3 in amino acids: CASSKLAVTYNEQFF. Here the CDR3 DNA reads TGTGCCAGCAGCAAACTAGCGGTAACCTACAATGAGCAGTTCTTC.

The chain joins TRBV5-8 to TRBJ1-5, with 8 bases that match TRBD1. Looked up from germline, CDR1 is SGHTS and CDR2 is YDEGEE. This CDR3 region has 13 residues. The trim removed 5 bases at V and 6 bases at J, leaving 4 bases unmatched. CDR3 amino acids: CASRIGQGQPQHF. In DNA form, the CDR3 reads TGTGCCAGCAGAATCGGACAGGGTCAGCCCCAGCATTTT.

The J gene is TRBJ1-5, the V gene TRBV10-3, with 7 bases that match TRBD1. The CDR3 sequence is 14 residues long. Trimming took 6 bases from V and 4 from J; bases not matched to a gene: 6. Per the germline V gene, CDR1 is ENHRY and CDR2 is SYGVKD. The CDR3 region has the DNA TGTGCCATCAGCCGGGACAGTAATAATCAGCCCCAGCATTTT. It translates to CAISRDSNNQPQHF.